This T cell receptor beta chain was sequenced for a study of T cell responses to AZD1222 COVID-19 vaccine. Across the study: Some second doses came at about 4 weeks and others at about 12 weeks; these were pooled. Overall study results and limits: When two AZD1222 doses had been given, Spike-specific TCR breadth and depth rose. It was only 6 or 7 AZD1222 recipients who were seropositive at baseline. Reportedly, nearly half the spike-specific TCRs target unmutated variant regions.

The V and J ends lost 4 bases and 3 bases, in that order; junction bases with no gene match: 7. Germline CDR1 reads SGHRS; CDR2 reads YFSETQ. This CDR3 comprises 15 residues. A word on this clone: The target antigen is unknown.

Sequenced by immunoSEQ multiplex PCR; TCRdb stores in-frame clones only, minus some. Of about 120,000 clones in the sample, roughly nine tenths were seen once. This receptor was identified in an adult in good health. This specimen was peripheral blood, taken on day 0 of AZD1222 vaccination. The chain uses TRBV5-1 and TRBJ2-7, with TRBD2 identical over 10 bases. CDR3: CASSDPGTSVYEQYF. Here the CDR3 DNA reads TGCGCCAGCAGCGACCCGGGGACTAGCGTCTACGAGCAGTACTTC. Using reference TRBV5-1 and TRBJ2-7 for the parts outside the CDR3, the full variable domain is KAGVTQTPRYLIKTRGQQVTLSCSPISGHRSVSWYQQTPGQGLQFLFEYFSETQRNKGNFPGRFSGRQFSNSRSEMNVSTLELGDSALYLCASSDPGTSVYEQYFGPGTRLTVT.